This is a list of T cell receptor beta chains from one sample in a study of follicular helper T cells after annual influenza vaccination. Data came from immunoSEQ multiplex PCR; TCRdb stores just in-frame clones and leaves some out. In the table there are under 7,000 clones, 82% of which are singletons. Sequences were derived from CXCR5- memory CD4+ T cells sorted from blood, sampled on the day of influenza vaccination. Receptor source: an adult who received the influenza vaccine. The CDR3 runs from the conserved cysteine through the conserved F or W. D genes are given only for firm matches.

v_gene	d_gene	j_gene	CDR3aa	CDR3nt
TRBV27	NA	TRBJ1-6	CASSPQGYYNSPLHF	TGTGCCAGCAGTCCACAGGGATACTATAATTCACCCCTCCACTTT
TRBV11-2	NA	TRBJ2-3	CASSDSGNPDTQYF	TGTGCCAGCAGCGACTCAGGAAACCCAGATACGCAGTATTTT
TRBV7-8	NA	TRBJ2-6	CASSPGSGANVLTF	TGTGCCAGCAGCCCCGGCTCTGGGGCCAACGTCCTGACTTTC
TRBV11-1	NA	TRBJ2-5	CASSFVQGFEAQYF	TGTGCCAGCAGCTTCGTTCAGGGTTTCGAGGCCCAGTACTTC
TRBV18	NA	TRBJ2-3	CASSPLAGSTDTQYF	TGTGCCAGCTCACCACTCGCGGGGAGCACAGATACGCAGTATTTT
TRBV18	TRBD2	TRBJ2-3	CASRTPGLNTDTQYF	TGTGCCAGCCGTACCCCGGGACTAAACACAGATACGCAGTATTTT
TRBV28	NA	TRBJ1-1	CASSLSPRTSFF	TGTGCCAGCAGTTTATCGCCAAGGACTTCTTTCTTT
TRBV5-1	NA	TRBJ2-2	CASSLVAGVDGELFF	TGCGCCAGCAGCTTGGTGGCAGGGGTTGACGGGGAGCTGTTTTTT
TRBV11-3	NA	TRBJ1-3	CASSFGLSSGNTIYF	TGTGCCAGCAGCTTCGGACTTAGCTCTGGAAACACCATATATTTT
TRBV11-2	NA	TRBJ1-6	CASSLDGAVGRRNSPLHF	TGTGCCAGCAGCTTAGATGGCGCGGTGGGGCGACGGAATTCACCCCTCCACTTT
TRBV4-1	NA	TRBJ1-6	CASSQGPVPLHF	TGCGCCAGCAGCCAAGGCCCGGTTCCCCTCCACTTT
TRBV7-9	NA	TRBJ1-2	CASSSTRGGRNYGYTF	TGTGCCAGCAGCTCTACGAGGGGGGGAAGAAACTATGGCTACACCTTC
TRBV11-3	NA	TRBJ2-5	CASSWEGVETQYF	TGTGCCAGCAGCTGGGAGGGGGTGGAGACCCAGTACTTC
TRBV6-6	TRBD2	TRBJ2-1	CASSRTSGGRNEQFF	TGTGCCAGCAGCCGTACTAGCGGGGGGCGCAATGAGCAGTTCTTC